This paragraph reports one T cell receptor (beta chain). Its antigen is undetermined. There were TCR beta CDR3 regions amplified from RNA transcripts. HTBI primers were the set used in a first-round RT-PCR of the TCR CDR3. TCRdb recomputed calls from the multiplex PCR reads with MiXCR, one row per CDR3 protein. The top ten clones hold almost 8% of a sample with roughly 290,000 distinct CDR3 sequences, about an eighth of them seen once. The data derive from a study of T cells in Graves' hyperthyroidism and ophthalmopathy. Study-wide points: A 13 V-J signature model discriminated ophthalmopathy versus stable hyperthyroidism. Blood also carried most thyroid clonotypes expanded above 0.001.

This CDR3 region has 15 residues. V was pared by 2 bases and J by 6 bases, with 13 bases between. Sequencing used blood. The sequence came from a woman aged 25 to 39 with Graves' hyperthyroidism that later progressed to Graves' ophthalmopathy. The J gene is TRBJ2-2, the V gene TRBV12-3 or TRBV12-4; D remains ambiguous. As DNA, the CDR3 is TGTGCCAGCAGTTTATACTCCAGTATGGCCGGGGAGCTGTTTTTT. It translates to CASSLYSSMAGELFF.